The T cell receptor beta chain under discussion was sequenced for a study of blood T cells in healthy people across ages. This clonotype was counted only a few times. The second PCR ran about 6 to 12 cycles with a sample-barcoded 5' primer and J-beta primers. TCRdb re-called the 5' RACE reads with MiXCR, one entry per CDR3 protein. The data show about 730,000 distinct CDR3 sequences, with roughly 45% seen just once and 20% to 25% held by the top ten. The authors drew approximately 10 milliliters of peripheral blood from each donor. Germline V gene lookup returns CDR1 SNHLY and CDR2 FYNNEI. The CDR3 totals 15 residues.

Material for sequencing was blood. This chain joins TRBV2 and TRBJ2-7, with D perhaps TRBD2 (6 bases). The assigned J gene may be wrong: the sequence end matches TRBJ2-5 better. The clonotype was recovered from an older woman in good health. The CDR3 reads CASSEALLAPETQYF. The CDR3, as DNA: TGTGCCAGCAGTGAAGCGCTACTAGCCCCAGAGACCCAGTACTTC.